The clone carrying this T cell receptor beta chain has a count of ten or more. Its antigen remains unidentified. The data were taken from a study of human T cells and chemical hapten exposure. Study information: Patients having alopecia areata, totalis or universalis were mostly female. Per-sample TCR yield variation was attributed mainly to small pooled library volume differences.

V lost 5 bases to trimming and J lost 8 bases, with 15 bases between them. Germline V gene data show CDR1 as MNHEY and CDR2 as SVGEGT. This CDR3 spans 13 amino acids. Time point specified: pre-sensitization, week 0. Treatment indicated: therapeutic diphenylcyclopropenone sensitization with weekly scalp DPC. The study enrolled 18 to 70-year-old alopecia patients suitable for DPC. Study results and limitations: As the donors had alopecia, their immune response may differ from healthy people's.

A single record per CDR3 protein comes from TCRdb applying MiXCR to the RACE reads. The sample records around 300,000 distinct CDR3 sequences, over 5% being singletons. The source is a young woman with alopecia areata. Some clones in this sample may be carry-over from other donors' samples. The source was whole blood, collected in connection with sensitization to the hapten diphenylcyclopropenone (DPC). V is TRBV6-2 or TRBV6-3 and J is TRBJ1-2, with a possible D match to TRBD1 (5 bases). The CDR3 sequence: CASSEGRSSGYTF. For the CDR3, the DNA is TGTGCCAGCAGTGAGGGGAGATCGAGCGGCTACACCTTC.